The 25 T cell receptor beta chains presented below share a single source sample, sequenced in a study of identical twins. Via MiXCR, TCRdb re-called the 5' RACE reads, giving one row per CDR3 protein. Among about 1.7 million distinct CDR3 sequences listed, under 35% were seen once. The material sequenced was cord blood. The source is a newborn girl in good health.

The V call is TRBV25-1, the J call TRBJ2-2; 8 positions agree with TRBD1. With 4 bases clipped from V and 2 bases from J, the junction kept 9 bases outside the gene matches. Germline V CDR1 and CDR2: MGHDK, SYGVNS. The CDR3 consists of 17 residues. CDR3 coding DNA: TGTGCCAGCAGTGCATACAGGGGGAAAAATAACACCGGGGAGCTGTTTTTT. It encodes CASSAYRGKNNTGELFF.

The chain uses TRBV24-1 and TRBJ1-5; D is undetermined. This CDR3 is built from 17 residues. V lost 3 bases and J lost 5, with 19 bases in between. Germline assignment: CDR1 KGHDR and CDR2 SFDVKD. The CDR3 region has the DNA TGTGCCACCAGTGATCATGGTCCTCAATCCCCCCATCAGCCCCAGCATTTT. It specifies CATSDHGPQSPHQPQHF.

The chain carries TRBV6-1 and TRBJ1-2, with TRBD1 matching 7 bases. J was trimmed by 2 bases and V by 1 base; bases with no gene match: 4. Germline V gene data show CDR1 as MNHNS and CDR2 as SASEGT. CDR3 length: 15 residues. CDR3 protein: CASSEGYRGNYGYTF. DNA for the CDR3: TGTGCCAGCAGTGAAGGGTACAGGGGAAACTATGGCTACACCTTC.

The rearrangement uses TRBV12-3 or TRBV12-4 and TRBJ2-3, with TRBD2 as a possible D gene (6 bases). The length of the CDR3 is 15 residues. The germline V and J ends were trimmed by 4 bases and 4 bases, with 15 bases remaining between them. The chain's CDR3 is CASSWAVSSADTQYF. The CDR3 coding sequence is TGTGCCAGCAGTTGGGCAGTGTCTAGCGCAGATACGCAGTATTTT.

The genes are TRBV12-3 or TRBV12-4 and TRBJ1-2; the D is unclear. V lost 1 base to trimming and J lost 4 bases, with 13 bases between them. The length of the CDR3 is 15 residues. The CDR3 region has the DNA TGTGCCAGCAGTTTAGGCAAGAGAATCTCCTATGGCTACACCTTC. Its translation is CASSLGKRISYGYTF.

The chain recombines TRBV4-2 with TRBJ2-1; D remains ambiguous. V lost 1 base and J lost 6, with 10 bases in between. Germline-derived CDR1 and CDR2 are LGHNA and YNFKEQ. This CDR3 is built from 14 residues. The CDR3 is CASSQGVTINEQFF. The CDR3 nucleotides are TGTGCCAGCAGCCAAGGAGTTACCATCAATGAGCAGTTCTTC.

This chain's CDR3 is CASSLVRVTNEKLFF. CDR3 DNA: TGTGCCAGCAGCTTAGTCAGGGTGACTAATGAAAAACTGTTTTTT. The gene calls are TRBV7-2 and TRBJ1-4, with a tentative D call TRBD1 (5 bases). Germline loops: CDR1 SGHTA, CDR2 FQGNSA. Trimming stripped 1 base from V and 2 bases from J, with 8 bases between. This CDR3 spans 15 amino acids.

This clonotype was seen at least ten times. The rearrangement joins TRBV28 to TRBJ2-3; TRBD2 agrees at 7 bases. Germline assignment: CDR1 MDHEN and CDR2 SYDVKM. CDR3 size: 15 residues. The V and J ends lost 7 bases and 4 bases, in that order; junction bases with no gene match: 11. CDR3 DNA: TGTGCCAGCATAGGGCGACTAGCAATTCCAGATACGCAGTATTTT. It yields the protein CASIGRLAIPDTQYF.

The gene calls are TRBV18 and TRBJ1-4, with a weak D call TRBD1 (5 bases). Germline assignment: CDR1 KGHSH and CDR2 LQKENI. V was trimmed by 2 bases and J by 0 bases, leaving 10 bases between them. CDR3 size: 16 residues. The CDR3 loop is CASSPGGRTTNEKLFF. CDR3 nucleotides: TGTGCCAGCTCACCAGGGGGGAGAACAACTAATGAAAAACTGTTTTTT.

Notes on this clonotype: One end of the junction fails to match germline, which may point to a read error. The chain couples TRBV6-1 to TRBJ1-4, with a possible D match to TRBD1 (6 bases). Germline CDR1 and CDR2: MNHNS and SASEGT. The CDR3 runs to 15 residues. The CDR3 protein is CASSLNRATDEKLFF. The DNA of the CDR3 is TGTGCCAGCAGTTTGAACAGGGCAACTGATGAAAAACTGTTTTTT.

Here the CDR3 reads CSLLESGASNEQFF. CDR3 nucleotides: TGCAGCCTCTTGGAGAGCGGGGCAAGCAATGAGCAGTTCTTC. This rearrangement joins TRBV20-1 to TRBJ2-1, with 7 bases aligning to TRBD2. CDR3 length: 14 amino acids. CDR1 and CDR2 from the germline V gene are DFQATT and SNEGSKA (reference sequence).

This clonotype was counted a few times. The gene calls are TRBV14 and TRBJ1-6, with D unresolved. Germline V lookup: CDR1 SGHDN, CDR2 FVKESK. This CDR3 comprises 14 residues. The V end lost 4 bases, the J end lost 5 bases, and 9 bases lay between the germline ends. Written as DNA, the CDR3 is TGTGCCAGCAGCCCCCTCGGGGATAATTCACCCCTCCACTTT. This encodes CASSPLGDNSPLHF.

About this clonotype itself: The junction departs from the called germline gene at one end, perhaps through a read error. The CDR3 DNA sequence: TGTGCTAGCAGACCCGGGACTAGCGGGATCTATGAGCAGTTCTTC. This translates into CASRPGTSGIYEQFF. V usage is TRBV2 and J usage is TRBJ2-1, with TRBD2 matching 13 bases. Germline-derived CDR1 and CDR2 are SNHLY and FYNNEI. This CDR3 has 15 residues.

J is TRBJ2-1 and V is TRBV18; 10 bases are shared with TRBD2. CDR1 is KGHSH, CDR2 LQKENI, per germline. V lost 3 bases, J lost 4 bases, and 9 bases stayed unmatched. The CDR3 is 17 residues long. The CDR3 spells CASSPPVTSGKYNEQFF. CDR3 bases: TGTGCCAGCTCACCCCCGGTCACTAGCGGGAAGTACAATGAGCAGTTCTTC. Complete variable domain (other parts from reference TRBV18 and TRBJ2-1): NAGVMQNPRHLVRRRGQEARLRCSPMKGHSHVYWYRQLPEEGLKFMVYLQKENIIDESGMPKERFSAEFPKEGPSILRIQQVVRGDSAAYFCASSPPVTSGKYNEQFFGPGTRLTVL.

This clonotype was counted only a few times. This CDR3 is CASSYKGEAFF. The CDR3 DNA sequence: TGTGCCAGCAGTTACAAGGGGGAAGCTTTCTTT. This chain connects TRBV6-5 to TRBJ1-1; perhaps TRBD1 as D (5 bases). Trimming removed 2 bases from V and 8 bases from J, with 6 bases in between. The germline V gene encodes CDR1 MNHEY and CDR2 SVGAGI. This CDR3 contains 11 residues.

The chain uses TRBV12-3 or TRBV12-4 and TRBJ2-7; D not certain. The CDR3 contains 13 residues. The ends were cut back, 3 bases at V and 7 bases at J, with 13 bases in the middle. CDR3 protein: CASSLFPVHEQYF. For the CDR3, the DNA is TGTGCCAGCAGTTTGTTCCCCGTCCATGAGCAGTACTTC.

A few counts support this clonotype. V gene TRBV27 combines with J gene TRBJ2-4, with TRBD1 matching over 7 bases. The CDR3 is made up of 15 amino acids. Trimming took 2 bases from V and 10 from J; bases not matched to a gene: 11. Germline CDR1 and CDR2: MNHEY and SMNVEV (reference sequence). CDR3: CASSLTLGGTEIQYF. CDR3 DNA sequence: TGTGCCAGCAGTTTAACCCTAGGGGGCACGGAGATTCAGTACTTC.

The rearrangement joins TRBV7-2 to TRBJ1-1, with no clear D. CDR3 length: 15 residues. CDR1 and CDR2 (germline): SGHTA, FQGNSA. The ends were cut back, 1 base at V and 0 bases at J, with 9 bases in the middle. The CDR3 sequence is CASSLVTDLNTEAFF. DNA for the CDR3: TGTGCCAGCAGCTTAGTCACAGACCTGAACACTGAAGCTTTCTTT.

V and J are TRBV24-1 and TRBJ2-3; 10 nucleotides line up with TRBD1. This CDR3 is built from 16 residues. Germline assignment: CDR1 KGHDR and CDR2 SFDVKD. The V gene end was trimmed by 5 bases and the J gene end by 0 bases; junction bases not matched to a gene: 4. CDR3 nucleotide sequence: TGTGCCACCAGTGCCGGACAGGGGGGGAGCACAGATACGCAGTATTTT. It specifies CATSAGQGGSTDTQYF.

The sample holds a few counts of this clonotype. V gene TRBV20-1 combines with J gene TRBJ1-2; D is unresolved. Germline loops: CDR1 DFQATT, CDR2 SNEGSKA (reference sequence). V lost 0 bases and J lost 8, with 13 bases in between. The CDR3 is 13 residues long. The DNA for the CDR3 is TGCAGTGCTAGAGAGGGCCGCCGGGTAGGCTACACCTTC. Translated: CSAREGRRVGYTF.

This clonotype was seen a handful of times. The CDR3 nucleotides are TGTGCCAGCAGCTTAGGATCCGGGGGGAATAATTCACCCCTCCACTTT. Encoded protein: CASSLGSGGNNSPLHF. This chain connects TRBV7-6 to TRBJ1-6, with D possibly being TRBD1 (5 bases). Germline CDR1 reads SGHVS; CDR2 reads FNYEAQ. V gave up 1 base and J gave up 5 bases, with 12 bases separating them. CDR3 length: 16 residues.

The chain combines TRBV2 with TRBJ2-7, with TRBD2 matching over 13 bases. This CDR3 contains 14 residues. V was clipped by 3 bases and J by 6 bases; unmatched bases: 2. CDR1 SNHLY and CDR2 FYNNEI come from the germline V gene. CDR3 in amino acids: CASSDGLAGVEQYF. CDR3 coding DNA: TGTGCCAGCAGTGACGGACTAGCGGGAGTCGAGCAGTACTTC.

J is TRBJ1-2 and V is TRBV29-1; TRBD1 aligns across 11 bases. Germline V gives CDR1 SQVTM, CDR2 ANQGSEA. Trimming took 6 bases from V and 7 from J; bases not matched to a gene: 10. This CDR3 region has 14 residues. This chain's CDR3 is CSVGGTGGASGYTF. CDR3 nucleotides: TGCAGCGTGGGGGGGACAGGGGGTGCGAGTGGCTACACCTTC.

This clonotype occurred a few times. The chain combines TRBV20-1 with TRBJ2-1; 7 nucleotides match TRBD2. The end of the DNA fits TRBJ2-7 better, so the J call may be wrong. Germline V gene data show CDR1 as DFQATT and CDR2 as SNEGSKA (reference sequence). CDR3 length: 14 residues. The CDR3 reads CSASKAGLYNEQYF. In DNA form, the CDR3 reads TGCAGTGCTAGCAAAGCGGGGTTATACAATGAGCAGTACTTC.

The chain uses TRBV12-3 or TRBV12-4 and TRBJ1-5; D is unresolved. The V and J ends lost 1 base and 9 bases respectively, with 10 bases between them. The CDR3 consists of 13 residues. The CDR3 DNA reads TGTGCCAGCAGTTTAGTCGCCCCAGGGCCCCAGCATTTT. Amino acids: CASSLVAPGPQHF.